The 10 T cell receptor beta chains reported below all come from one sample, sequenced in a study of blood T cells in healthy people across ages. Then a second PCR, running about 7 to 11 cycles, was carried out with a sample-barcoded 5' primer and a J-beta primer mix. TCRdb processed the 5' RACE reads anew with MiXCR; each CDR3 protein has one entry. The table lists about 680,000 distinct CDR3 sequences, roughly 49% of them singletons. Sample: blood. The origin of the receptors is a woman in her fifties or sixties in good health.

This clonotype came up many times. The rearrangement links TRBV7-8 to TRBJ1-4; D not resolved. The V gene lost 7 bases and the J gene lost 3 bases, with 21 bases spanning the gap. Germline CDR1 and CDR2: SGHVS and FQNEAQ. This CDR3 has 17 amino acids. The CDR3 sequence: CASTYYLSLAANEKLFF. The CDR3 DNA sequence: TGTGCCAGCACCTATTATCTATCCCTCGCCGCTAATGAAAAACTGTTTTTT.

The J gene is TRBJ2-7, the V gene TRBV28, with 7 bases matching TRBD1. After removal of 9 bases from V and 3 bases from J, the junction contained 11 bases not matched to a gene. CDR1 is MDHEN, CDR2 SYDVKM, per germline. This CDR3 is 14 amino acids long. In DNA, the CDR3 is TGTGCCAGGTCGTTTAGGGACAGAGTCTACGAGCAGTACTTC. Translation: CARSFRDRVYEQYF.

In its sample, this clonotype was seen a few times. The chain recombines TRBV27 with TRBJ2-7, with TRBD1 matching over 7 bases. From germline, CDR1 is MNHEY and CDR2 SMNVEV (reference sequence). CDR3 length: 16 amino acids. Trimming took 2 bases from V and 3 from J; bases not matched to a gene: 10. The chain's CDR3 is CASSLRPETGHYEQYF. DNA for the CDR3: TGTGCCAGCAGTTTACGACCAGAGACAGGGCACTACGAGCAGTACTTC.

The V gene is TRBV30, the J gene TRBJ2-5; D may be TRBD2 (6 bases). The CDR3 is 12 amino acids. V lost 4 bases and J 7 bases, leaving 13 bases between the germline ends. Germline lookup yields CDR1 GTSNPN and CDR2 SVGIG (reference sequence). The CDR3 DNA reads TGTGCCTGGAATCGACTAGGAGGGACCCAGTACTTC. Its translation is CAWNRLGGTQYF.

V gene TRBV28 combines with J gene TRBJ2-1, with D possibly TRBD2 on 5 matching bases. The CDR3 has 13 residues. V shed 6 bases and J shed 8 bases, with 14 bases lying between them. Looked up from germline, CDR1 is MDHEN and CDR2 is SYDVKM. CDR3 coding DNA: TGTGCCAGCAGCTACCAACTAGAAGATGAGCAGTTCTTC. It encodes CASSYQLEDEQFF.

This clonotype has just a few counts. This chain connects TRBV7-3 to TRBJ2-7, with TRBD2 as a possible D gene (6 bases). CDR1 is SGHTA and CDR2 is FQGTGA in the germline V gene. The CDR3 has 15 amino acids. The V end lost 5 bases, the J end lost 0 bases, and 14 bases lay between the germline ends. CDR3 DNA sequence: TGTGCCAGCAGCCTACAGGCGGGAACCTCCTACGAGCAGTACTTC. Amino acid sequence: CASSLQAGTSYEQYF.

This clonotype was detected only once. This sequence joins TRBV7-3 and TRBJ2-7; the D gene could be TRBD1 or TRBD2 (5 bases each). Germline CDR1 is SGHTA and CDR2 is FQGTGA. The CDR3 covers 14 residues. V lost 3 bases and J 0 bases, leaving 9 bases between the germline ends. CDR3: CASSLGPYSYEQYF. CDR3 coding DNA: TGTGCCAGCAGCTTGGGACCGTACTCCTACGAGCAGTACTTC.

This chain connects TRBV3-1 to TRBJ1-4; D is uncertain. Between the trimmed V and J ends, which lost 4 bases and 0 bases, there was a span of 6 bases. Looked up from germline, CDR1 is LGHDT and CDR2 is YNNKEL (reference sequence). The CDR3 spans 14 residues. CDR3 in amino acids: CASSLHATNEKLFF. CDR3 DNA sequence: TGTGCCAGCAGCCTACATGCAACTAATGAAAAACTGTTTTTT.

This clonotype turned up a few times. The chain recombines TRBV18 with TRBJ2-4, with D possibly TRBD1 on 5 matching bases. The J call is in doubt because the DNA end fits TRBJ2-7 better. The CDR3 has 13 residues. Germline V gene lookup returns CDR1 KGHSH and CDR2 LQKENI. CDR3 DNA: TGTGCCAGCTCACCCACCCAGGGTTACGAGCAGTACTTC. This translates into CASSPTQGYEQYF.

V is TRBV5-1 and J is TRBJ2-1; tentatively, D is TRBD2 (5 bases). This CDR3 region has 15 residues. Germline assignment: CDR1 SGHRS and CDR2 YFSETQ. Trimming removed 5 bases from V and 0 bases from J, with 12 bases in between. The CDR3 protein is CASSTQRSSYNEQFF. The DNA of the CDR3 is TGCGCCAGCAGTACCCAGCGGAGCTCCTACAATGAGCAGTTCTTC.